The sequence of this TCR beta chain was determined in a study of human T cells and chemical hapten exposure. The wider study: Predominantly women, the patients had alopecia areata, totalis or universalis.

Individual cDNA molecules had unique molecular identifiers attached to them by the library. TCRdb re-analysed the RACE reads in MiXCR, keeping a single row per CDR3 protein. The sample consists of roughly 38,000 distinct CDR3 sequences, roughly an eighth of them appearing once. V lost 5 bases, J lost 2 bases, and 15 bases lay in between. This CDR3 is 15 amino acids long. CDR1 and CDR2 from the germline V gene are SGHRS and YFSETQ. Time point meaning: pre-sensitization, week 0. Regarding treatment: therapeutic diphenylcyclopropenone sensitization with weekly scalp DPC. Unfractionated whole blood was the source of the extracted total RNA. Blood was drawn before each patch test was applied. In its sample, this clonotype was seen a few times.

V and J are TRBV5-1 and TRBJ2-3, with D perhaps matching TRBD1 or TRBD2 (5 bases each). The TCR comes from a woman in her thirties or forties with alopecia areata. Some clones in this sample may be carry-over from other donors' samples. The sample consisted of whole blood, taken in connection with sensitization to the hapten diphenylcyclopropenone (DPC). The CDR3 loop is CASSLHLGATDTQYF. CDR3 nucleotides: TGCGCCAGCAGTTTGCACCTCGGGGCCACAGATACGCAGTATTTT.